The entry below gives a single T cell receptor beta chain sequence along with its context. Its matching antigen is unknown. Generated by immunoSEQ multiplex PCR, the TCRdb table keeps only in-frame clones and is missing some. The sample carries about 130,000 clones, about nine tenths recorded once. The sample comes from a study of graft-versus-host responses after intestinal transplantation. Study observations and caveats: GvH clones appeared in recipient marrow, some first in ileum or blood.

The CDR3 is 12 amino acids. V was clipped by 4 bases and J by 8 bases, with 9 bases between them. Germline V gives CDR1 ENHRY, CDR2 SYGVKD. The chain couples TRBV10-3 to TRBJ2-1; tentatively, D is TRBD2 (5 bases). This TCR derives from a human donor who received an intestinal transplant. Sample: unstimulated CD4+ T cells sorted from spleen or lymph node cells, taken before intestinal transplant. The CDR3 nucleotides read TGTGCCATCAGTGGTCTAGCTGATGAGCAGTTCTTC. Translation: CAISGLADEQFF.